This T cell receptor (beta chain) was profiled in a study of sequential checkpoint blockade in melanoma. In the study overall: After both sequences, patients received maintenance nivolumab.

Only in-frame clones appear in the TCRdb table, and some are missing; sequencing was by immunoSEQ multiplex PCR. This repertoire shows 9,000 to 13,000 clones, roughly 69% found once; its top ten account for roughly 28%. Treatment denoted: randomized to nivolumab then ipilimumab (arm A) or the reverse (arm B). Germline loops: CDR1 LGHNA, CDR2 YNFKEQ. V trimming: 4 bases; J trimming: 4 bases; junction bases outside the gene matches: 3. The CDR3 length is 14 residues. V and J are TRBV4-2 and TRBJ2-7; 11 bases are a match to TRBD2. The receptor was derived from a human donor with melanoma. Sample: CD8+ T cells sorted from blood (inferred from file names), taken from a patient given nivolumab and ipilimumab in sequence. The CDR3 reads CASSPGLAEYEQYF. DNA for the CDR3: TGTGCCAGCAGCCCGGGACTAGCGGAGTACGAGCAGTACTTC.